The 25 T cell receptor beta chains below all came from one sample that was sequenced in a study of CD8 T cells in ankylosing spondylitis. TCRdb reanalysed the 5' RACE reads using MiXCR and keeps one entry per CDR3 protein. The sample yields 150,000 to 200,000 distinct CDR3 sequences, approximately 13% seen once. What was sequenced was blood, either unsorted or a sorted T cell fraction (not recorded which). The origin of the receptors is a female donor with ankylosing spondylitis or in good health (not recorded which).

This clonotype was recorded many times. The CDR3 DNA follows: TGTGCCAGCAGCTTAAACCCAGCTGGGGCCAACGTCCTGACTTTC. This codes for CASSLNPAGANVLTF. The chain is built from TRBV7-3 and TRBJ2-6; D remains ambiguous. There are 15 residues in the CDR3. Germline CDR1 and CDR2: SGHTA and FQGTGA. V dropped 1 base and J dropped 2 bases, with 6 bases sitting between them.

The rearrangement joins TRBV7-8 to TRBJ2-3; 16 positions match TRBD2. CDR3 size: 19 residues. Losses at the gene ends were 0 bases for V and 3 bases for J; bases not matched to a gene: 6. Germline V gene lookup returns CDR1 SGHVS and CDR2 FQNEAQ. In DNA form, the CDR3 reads TGTGCCAGCAGCTTAGCGGGACTAGCGGGAGGGCCAGTAACAGATACGCAGTATTTT. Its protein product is CASSLAGLAGGPVTDTQYF.

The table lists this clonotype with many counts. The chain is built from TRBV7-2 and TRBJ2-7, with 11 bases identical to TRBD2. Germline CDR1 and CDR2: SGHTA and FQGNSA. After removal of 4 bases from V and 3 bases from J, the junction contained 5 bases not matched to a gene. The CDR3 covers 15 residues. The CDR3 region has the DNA TGTGCCAGCAGCTACCCGGGACTAGCGGTCTACGAGCAGTACTTC. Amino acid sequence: CASSYPGLAVYEQYF.

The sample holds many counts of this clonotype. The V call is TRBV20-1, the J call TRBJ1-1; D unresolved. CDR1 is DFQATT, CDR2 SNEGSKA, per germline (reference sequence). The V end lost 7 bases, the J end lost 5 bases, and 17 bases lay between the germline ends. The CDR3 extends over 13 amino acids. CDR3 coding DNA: TGCAGTGGAGAGCCGGGTACTTGGACTGAAGCTTTCTTT. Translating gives CSGEPGTWTEAFF.

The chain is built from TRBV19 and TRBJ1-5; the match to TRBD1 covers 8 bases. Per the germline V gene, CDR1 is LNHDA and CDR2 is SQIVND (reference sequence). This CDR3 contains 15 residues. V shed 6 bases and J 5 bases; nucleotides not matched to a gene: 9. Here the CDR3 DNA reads TGTGCCAGTAGCTTGACAGGGGACCGGCATCAGCCCCAGCATTTT. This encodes CASSLTGDRHQPQHF.

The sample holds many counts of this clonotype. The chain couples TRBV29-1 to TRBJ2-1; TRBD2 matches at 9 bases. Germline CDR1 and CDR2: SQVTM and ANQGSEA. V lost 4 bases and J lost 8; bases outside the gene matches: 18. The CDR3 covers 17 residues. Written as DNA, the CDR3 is TGCAGCGTTGGTCAGGCGGGAGGGCCCTTATCGTCCCATGAGCAGTTCTTC. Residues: CSVGQAGGPLSSHEQFF.

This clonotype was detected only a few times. CDR3 sequence: CASSLGTGPDTDTQYF. CDR3 nucleotides: TGCGCCAGCAGCTTGGGGACAGGGCCGGACACAGATACGCAGTATTTT. The chain has TRBV5-1 and TRBJ2-3; 8 positions agree with TRBD1. This CDR3 is built from 16 residues. V was pared by 0 bases and J by 2 bases, with 5 bases of the junction left unmatched. Germline-derived CDR1 and CDR2 are SGHRS and YFSETQ.

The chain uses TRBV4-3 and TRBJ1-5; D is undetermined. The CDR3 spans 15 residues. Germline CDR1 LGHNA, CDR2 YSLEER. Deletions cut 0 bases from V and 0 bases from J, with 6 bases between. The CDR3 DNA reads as TGCGCCAGCAGCCAAGACGGGATTAGCAATCAGCCCCAGCATTTT. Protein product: CASSQDGISNQPQHF.

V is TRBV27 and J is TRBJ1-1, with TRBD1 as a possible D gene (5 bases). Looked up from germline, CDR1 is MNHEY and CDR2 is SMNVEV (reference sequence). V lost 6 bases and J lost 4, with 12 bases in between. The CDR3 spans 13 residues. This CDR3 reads CASSLEGITEAFF. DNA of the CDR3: TGTGCCAGCAGCCTGGAGGGGATCACTGAAGCTTTCTTT.

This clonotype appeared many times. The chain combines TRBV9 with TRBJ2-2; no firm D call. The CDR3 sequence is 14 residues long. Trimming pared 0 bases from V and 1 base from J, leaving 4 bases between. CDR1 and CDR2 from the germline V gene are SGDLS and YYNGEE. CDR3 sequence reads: CASSVARNTGELFF. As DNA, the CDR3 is TGTGCCAGCAGCGTAGCCAGGAACACCGGGGAGCTGTTTTTT.

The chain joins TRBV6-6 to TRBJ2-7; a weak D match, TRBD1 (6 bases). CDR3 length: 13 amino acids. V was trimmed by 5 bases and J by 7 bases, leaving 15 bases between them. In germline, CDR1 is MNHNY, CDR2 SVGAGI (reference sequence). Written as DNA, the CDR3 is TGTGCCAGCAGTCGGGACACCTCTAAGGAGCAGTACTTC. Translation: CASSRDTSKEQYF.

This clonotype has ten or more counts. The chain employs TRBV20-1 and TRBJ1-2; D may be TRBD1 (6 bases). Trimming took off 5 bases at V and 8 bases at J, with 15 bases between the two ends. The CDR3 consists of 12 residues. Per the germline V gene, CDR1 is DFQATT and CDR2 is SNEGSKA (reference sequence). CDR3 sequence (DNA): TGCAGTGCTCAGGGGCAGATTGGGGGCTACACCTTC. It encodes CSAQGQIGGYTF.

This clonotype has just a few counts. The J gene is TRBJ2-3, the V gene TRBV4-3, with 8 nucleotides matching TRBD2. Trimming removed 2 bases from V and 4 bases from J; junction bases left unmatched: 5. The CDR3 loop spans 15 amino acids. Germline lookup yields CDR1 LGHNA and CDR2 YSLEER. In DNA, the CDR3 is TGCGCCAGCAGCCAAATCGGGGGGGACTCAGATACGCAGTATTTT. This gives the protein CASSQIGGDSDTQYF.

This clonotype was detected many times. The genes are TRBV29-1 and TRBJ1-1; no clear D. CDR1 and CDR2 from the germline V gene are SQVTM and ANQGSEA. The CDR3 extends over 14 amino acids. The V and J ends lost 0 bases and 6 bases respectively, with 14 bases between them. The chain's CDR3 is CSVEDLPATAEAFF. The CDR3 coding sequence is TGCAGCGTTGAAGATCTACCAGCCACCGCTGAAGCTTTCTTT.

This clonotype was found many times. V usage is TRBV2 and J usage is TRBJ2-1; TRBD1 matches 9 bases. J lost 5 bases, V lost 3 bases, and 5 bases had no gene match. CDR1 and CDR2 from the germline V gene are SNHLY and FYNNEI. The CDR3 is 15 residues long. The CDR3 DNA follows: TGTGCCAGCAGTGAGTGGACAGGGGAAAACAATGAGCAGTTCTTC. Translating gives CASSEWTGENNEQFF. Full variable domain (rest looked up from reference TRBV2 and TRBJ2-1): EPEVTQTPSHQVTQMGQEVILRCVPISNHLYFYWYRQILGQKVEFLVSFYNNEISEKSEIFDDQFSVERPDGSNFTLKIRSTKLEDSAMYFCASSEWTGENNEQFFGPGTRLTVL.

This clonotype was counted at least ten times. This CDR3 is CASSLGDRLGTEAFF. The CDR3 DNA is TGTGCCAGCAGTCTAGGGGATCGCTTGGGAACTGAAGCTTTCTTT. The chain joins TRBV9 to TRBJ1-1; possibly TRBD1 for D (5 bases). This CDR3 spans 15 amino acids. Between the trimmed V and J ends, which lost 5 bases and 5 bases, there was a span of 19 bases. The germline V gene encodes CDR1 SGDLS and CDR2 YYNGEE.

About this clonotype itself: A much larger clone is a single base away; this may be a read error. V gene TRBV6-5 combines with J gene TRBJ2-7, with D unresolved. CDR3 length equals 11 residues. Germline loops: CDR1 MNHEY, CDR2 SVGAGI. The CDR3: CAGRKYNEQYF. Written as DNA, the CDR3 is TGTGCCGGCAGGAAGTACAACGAGCAGTACTTC.

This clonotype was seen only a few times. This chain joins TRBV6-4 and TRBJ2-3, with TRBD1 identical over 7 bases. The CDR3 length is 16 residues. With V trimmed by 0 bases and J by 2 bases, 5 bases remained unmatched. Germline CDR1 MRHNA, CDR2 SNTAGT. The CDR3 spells CASSDSSDRATDTQYF. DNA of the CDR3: TGTGCCAGCAGTGACTCGAGTGACAGGGCCACAGATACGCAGTATTTT.

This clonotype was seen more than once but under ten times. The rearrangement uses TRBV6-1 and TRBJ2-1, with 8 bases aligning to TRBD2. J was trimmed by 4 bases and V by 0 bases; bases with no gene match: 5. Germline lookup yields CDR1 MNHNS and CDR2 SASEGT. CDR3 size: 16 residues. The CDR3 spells CASSEAAGGDYNEQFF. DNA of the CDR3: TGTGCCAGCAGTGAAGCGGCGGGAGGCGATTACAATGAGCAGTTCTTC.

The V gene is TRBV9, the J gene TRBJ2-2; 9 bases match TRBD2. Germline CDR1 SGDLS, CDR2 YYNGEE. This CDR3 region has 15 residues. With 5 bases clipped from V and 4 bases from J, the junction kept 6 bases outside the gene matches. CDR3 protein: CASSTGGRGTGELFF. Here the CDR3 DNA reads TGTGCCAGCAGTACGGGCGGGAGGGGCACCGGGGAGCTGTTTTTT.

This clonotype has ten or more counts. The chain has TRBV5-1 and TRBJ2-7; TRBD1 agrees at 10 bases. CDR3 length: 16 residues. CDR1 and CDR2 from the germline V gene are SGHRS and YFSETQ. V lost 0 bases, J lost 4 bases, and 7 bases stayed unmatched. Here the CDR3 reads CASSLAPGQGSYEQYF. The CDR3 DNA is TGCGCCAGCAGCTTGGCCCCGGGACAGGGGTCTTACGAGCAGTACTTC.

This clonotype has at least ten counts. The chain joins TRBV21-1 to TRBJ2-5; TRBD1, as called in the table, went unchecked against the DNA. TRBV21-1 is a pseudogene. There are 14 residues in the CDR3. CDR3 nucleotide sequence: TGTGCCAGCAGCTCTGGGGCGTACCAAGAGACCCAGTACTTC. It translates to CASSSGAYQETQYF.

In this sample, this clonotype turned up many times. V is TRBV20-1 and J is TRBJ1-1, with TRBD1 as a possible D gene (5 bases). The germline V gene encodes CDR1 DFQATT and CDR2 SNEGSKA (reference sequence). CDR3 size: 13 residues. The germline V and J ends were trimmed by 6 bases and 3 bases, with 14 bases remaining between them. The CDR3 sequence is CSAWGSPDTEAFF. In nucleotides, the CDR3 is TGCAGTGCCTGGGGCAGCCCTGACACTGAAGCTTTCTTT.

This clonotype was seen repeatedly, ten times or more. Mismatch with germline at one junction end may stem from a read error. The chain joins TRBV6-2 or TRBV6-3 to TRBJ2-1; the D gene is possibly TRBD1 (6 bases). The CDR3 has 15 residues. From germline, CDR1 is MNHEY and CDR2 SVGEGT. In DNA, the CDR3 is TGTGCCAGCAGTTGGAACAGGGCCACCCTCAATGGGCAGTTCTTC. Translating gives CASSWNRATLNGQFF.

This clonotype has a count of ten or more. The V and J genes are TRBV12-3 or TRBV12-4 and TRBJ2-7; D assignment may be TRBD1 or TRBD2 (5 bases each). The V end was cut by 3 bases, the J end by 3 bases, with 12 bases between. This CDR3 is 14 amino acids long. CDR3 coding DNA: TGTGCCAGCAGTTTGATCGGGACGAACTACGAGCAGTACTTC. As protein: CASSLIGTNYEQYF.